What follows is one TCR beta chain and its context. This sample was included in a study of T cells after yellow fever vaccination. TCRdb passed the 5' RACE reads through MiXCR, listing each CDR3 protein once. This table has about 210,000 distinct CDR3 sequences, under 3.5% appearing once. Sample: CD4+ T cells sorted from PBMCs, taken 10 days after the yellow fever booster vaccination. The clonotype comes from a man younger than 30 who received the YFV17D yellow fever vaccine.

The CDR3 DNA sequence: TGTGCCAGCAGCTATGGACGGACACAAGAGACCCAGTACTTC. Residues: CASSYGRTQETQYF. The rearrangement joins TRBV7-2 to TRBJ2-5; D might be TRBD1 (5 bases). The length of the CDR3 is 14 residues. Trimming took off 4 bases at V and 2 bases at J, with 11 bases between the two ends. The germline CDR1 and CDR2 sequences are SGHTA and FQGNSA.